What follows is one T cell receptor beta chain and its context. Its antigen is unidentified. The germline V and J ends were trimmed by 6 bases and 0 bases, with 14 bases remaining between them. This CDR3 has 15 amino acids. CDR1 LNHDA and CDR2 SQIVND come from the germline V gene (reference sequence). This sample is part of a study of Ad26.COV2.S vaccination and SARS-CoV-2 variants. General study results and limits: Analyses that measured TCR breadth and depth may have underestimated total T cell responses.

Clones were sequenced by immunoSEQ multiplex PCR, and TCRdb holds only the in-frame ones, with some missing. In the table there are more than 250,000 clones, about 87% of which are singletons. Stated treatment: 15 to 20 received Ad26.COV2.S at low or high dose, single or two shots; 5 received placebo; per-sample allocation not given. Samples were taken on day 63 after the first vaccine or placebo injection. The chain joins TRBV19 to TRBJ1-2, with TRBD1 as a possible D gene (6 bases). This specimen was peripheral blood, taken in a trial of Ad26.COV2.S vaccine versus placebo. The source of this sequence is a person aged 18-65 years who received the Ad26.COV2.S COVID-19 vaccine or a placebo. CDR3 coding DNA: TGTGCCAGTAGCCTGGACAAGGGGGCTAACTATGGCTACACCTTC. As protein: CASSLDKGANYGYTF.